This T cell receptor (beta chain) is drawn from a study of OX40 agonist ivuxolimab in advanced cancers. Profiled with immunoSEQ multiplex PCR; TCRdb holds only in-frame clones, not every one. This table has about 67,000 clones, roughly nine tenths appearing once. J lost 4 bases, V lost 5 bases, and 7 bases had no gene match. Germline lookup yields CDR1 MNHNS and CDR2 SASEGT. The CDR3 runs to 14 residues. This sequence joins TRBV6-1 and TRBJ2-7, with 8 bases fitting TRBD2. The specimen was CD4+ or CD8+ T cells sorted from blood, collected in a trial of the OX40 agonist ivuxolimab. This clonotype was obtained from an adult with an advanced solid tumor such as melanoma, head and neck, liver or kidney cancer. The CDR3 DNA reads TGTGCCAGCAGTCCCCAGCGGGAGTCTTACGAGCAGTACTTC. Translating gives CASSPQRESYEQYF.